A selection of T cell receptor beta chains follows, all from one sample in a study of blood T cell repertoires in COVID-19. Generated by immunoSEQ multiplex PCR, the TCRdb table keeps only in-frame clones and is missing some. The table shows almost 70,000 clones, with roughly nine tenths occurring only once. Material for sequencing was peripheral blood. All receptors derive from a woman in her 50s with active COVID-19. CDR3s include the opening cysteine and the closing phenylalanine or tryptophan. The D gene is left open where the match is weak. Expanded clones get a size class; other rows say once, few or many, or leave the size out.

d_call	v_call	j_call	clone_size	cdr3_nt	cdr3_aa
NA	TRBV9	TRBJ1-1	NA	TGTGCCAGCAGAGCCTCGAAGACGGCTAGCACTGAAGCTTTCTTT	CASRASKTASTEAFF
TRBD1	TRBV3-1/TRBV3-2	TRBJ1-3	NA	TGTGCCAGCAGCCCGGGACAGGATCGAAACACCATATATTTT	CASSPGQDRNTIYF
NA	TRBV7-2	TRBJ2-4	NA	TGTGCCAGCAGGGCAGGGCACGAAAACATTCAGTACTTC	CASRAGHENIQYF
NA	TRBV6-5	TRBJ2-7	NA	TGTGCCAGCAGTTCGGGACAACCTTTCTACGAGCAGTACTTC	CASSSGQPFYEQYF
NA	TRBV3-1/TRBV3-2	TRBJ2-3	NA	TGTGCCAGCAGCCTCCGAGTCGCGGGGTCCTTTGATACGCAGTATTTT	CASSLRVAGSFDTQYF
TRBD1	TRBV30	TRBJ1-4	NA	TGTGCCTGGAGCCCGGGACAGAAGGAAAAACTGTTTTTT	CAWSPGQKEKLFF
NA	TRBV18	TRBJ1-1	NA	TGTGCCAGCTCACCGGGCCTATTAGGGAGCATGAACACTGAAGCTTTCTTT	CASSPGLLGSMNTEAFF
TRBD1	TRBV6-4	TRBJ1-2	NA	TGTGCCAGCAGTCGGTGGCCGGGACAGGGGGACGGCTACACCTTC	CASSRWPGQGDGYTF
TRBD2	TRBV18	TRBJ2-5	NA	TGTGCCAGCTCACCCCCGGGGGGAAACGAGACCCAGTACTTC	CASSPPGGNETQYF
NA	TRBV30	TRBJ1-1	once	TGTGCCTGGAGTGTACAGCCAGGGTCTGAAGCTTTCTTT	CAWSVQPGSEAFF
NA	TRBV27	TRBJ2-6	NA	TGTGCCACAGGCAGGGGGGACGGGGCCAACGTCCTGACTTTC	CATGRGDGANVLTF
TRBD1	TRBV12-3/TRBV12-4	TRBJ2-1	NA	TGTGCCAGCAGTGACAGGGGTACTGAGCAGTTCTTC	CASSDRGTEQFF
NA	TRBV19	TRBJ1-1	NA	TGTGCCAGTAGTAAGGACAGTCGCACTGAAGCTTTCTTT	CASSKDSRTEAFF
NA	TRBV11-2	TRBJ2-7	NA	TGTGCCAGCAGCTTAAGACAAGCCTACGAGCAGTACTTC	CASSLRQAYEQYF
TRBD1	TRBV28	TRBJ2-5	NA	TGTGCCAGCAGTTTATGGTCACAGGGGGCGTGGGAGACCCAGTACTTC	CASSLWSQGAWETQYF
NA	TRBV11-3	TRBJ2-1	medium-sized	TGTGCCAGCAGCTTGGGGGGGGCCTCCTACAATGAGCAGTTCTTC	CASSLGGASYNEQFF
TRBD2	TRBV5-6	TRBJ2-3	NA	TGTGCCAGCACGACTAGCGGGGGTAGCACAGATACGCAGTATTTT	CASTTSGGSTDTQYF
TRBD2	TRBV7-2	TRBJ2-1	NA	TGTGCCAGCAGCTTAATCTGGACTAGTTTTGAGCAGTTCTTC	CASSLIWTSFEQFF
NA	TRBV28	TRBJ2-2	few	TGTGCCAGCAGTTCTTGGGAGAAGGCCGGGGAGCTGTTTTTT	CASSSWEKAGELFF
NA	TRBV7-9	TRBJ2-1	NA	TGTGCCAGCAGCCAAGTAGATGAGCAGTTCTTC	CASSQVDEQFF
NA	TRBV19	TRBJ1-1	NA	TGTGCCAGTACCCATAACGGACATATGAACACTGAAGCTTTCTTT	CASTHNGHMNTEAFF
NA	TRBV12-3/TRBV12-4	TRBJ2-4	once	TGTGCCAGCAGTTTGGGCGGAGGGAGCATTCAGTACTTC	CASSLGGGSIQYF
TRBD2	TRBV7-9	TRBJ2-1	NA	TGTGCCAGCAGCCCCCTCTATCCACCTCTAGCGGGAGGGCACGATGAGCAGTTCTTC	CASSPLYPPLAGGHDEQFF